These 32 T cell receptor beta chains share one sample of origin, sequenced in a study of CXCR3-negative and CXCR3-positive naive CD8 T cells. Study results and limitations: Against CXCR3-negative naive cells, CXCR3-positive naive cells showed more hydrophobic TRB CDR3s.

These TCRs are of unknown antigen specificity. Researchers prepared the TRB cDNA libraries using 5' RACE with UMI labels. TCRdb reworked the 5' RACE reads into one entry per CDR3 protein, no DNA. The sample has roughly 110,000 distinct CDR3 sequences. The sequenced sample consisted of naive CXCR3+ CD8+ T cells from blood. Subset reported: CD45RO-CCR7+CD27+CD95- naive CD8+ T cells expressing CXCR3 (TNR3+). The receptors were sampled from a human donor in good health. Some clones in this sample may be carry-over from other donors' samples.

This sequence joins TRBV15 and TRBJ2-1; TCRdb picks TRBD2, but there is no DNA to check that call. The CDR3 runs to 17 residues. The germline CDR1 and CDR2 sequences are LNHNV and YYDKDF (reference sequence). CDR3 sequence: CATSKSLGLASNNEQFF.

This chain uses TRBV12-3 or TRBV12-4 with TRBJ2-1; without DNA, the TCRdb call of TRBD2 cannot be checked. This CDR3 is built from 14 residues. CDR3 sequence: CASSPADSHNEQFF.

The gene calls are TRBV7-6 and TRBJ2-3; TCRdb's D call of TRBD1 is untestable without DNA. Germline lookup yields CDR1 SGHVS and CDR2 FNYEAQ. The CDR3 loop spans 14 amino acids. CDR3 amino acids: CASSATGSTDTQYF.

The chain is built from TRBV20-1 and TRBJ2-1; the D call of TRBD2 rests on TCRdb alone, since no DNA is present to check it. This CDR3 has 11 amino acids. Per the germline V gene, CDR1 is DFQATT and CDR2 is SNEGSKA (reference sequence). The CDR3 reads CSATKGFSKFF.

The chain combines TRBV20-1 with TRBJ1-5; the TCRdb D gene call, TRBD1, has no DNA to confirm it. Germline loops: CDR1 DFQATT, CDR2 SNEGSKA (reference sequence). The CDR3 covers 15 residues. CDR3 amino acids: CSAPQRGPSNQPQHF.

The chain combines TRBV2 with TRBJ2-5; with no DNA, the TCRdb D assignment of TRBD2 cannot be verified. The germline V gene has CDR1 SNHLY and CDR2 FYNNEI. CDR3 size: 15 residues. The CDR3: CASSDPTSGQETQYF.

The V gene is TRBV29-1, the J gene TRBJ2-1; TCRdb lists TRBD1, though no DNA is available to test this call. Germline V lookup: CDR1 SQVTM, CDR2 ANQGSEA. There are 15 residues in the CDR3. The CDR3: CSVDGLEGVNNEQFF.

The chain links TRBV29-1 to TRBJ2-1. The CDR3 spans 11 residues. Germline V gene lookup returns CDR1 SQVTM and CDR2 ANQGSEA. The CDR3 is CSVPSYNEQFF.

The J gene is TRBJ2-1, the V gene TRBV5-6. This CDR3 region has 11 residues. CDR1 is SGHDT and CDR2 is YYEEEE in the germline V gene. This CDR3 reads CASSSVSEQFF.

The chain is built from TRBV29-1 and TRBJ2-1. In germline, CDR1 is SQVTM, CDR2 ANQGSEA. The CDR3 extends over 15 amino acids. The CDR3 loop is CSVESIGRNYNEQFF.

The V gene is TRBV29-1, the J gene TRBJ2-7; checking the TCRdb D call of TRBD1 is not possible without DNA. CDR1 is SQVTM, CDR2 ANQGSEA, per germline. This CDR3 has 18 residues. CDR3 sequence: CSVLTGMPVSGGSYEQYF.

The chain has TRBV28 and TRBJ2-1; as DNA is missing, the TRBD1 call by TCRdb cannot be tested. This CDR3 has 11 residues. Germline V lookup: CDR1 MDHEN, CDR2 SYDVKM. The CDR3 spells CASSLGGEQFF. The complete variable domain, with remaining parts taken from reference TRBV28 and TRBJ2-1, reads DVKVTQSSRYLVKRTGEKVFLECVQDMDHENMFWYRQDPGLGLRLIYFSYDVKMKEKGDIPEGYSVSREKKERFSLILESASTNQTSMYLCASSLGGEQFFGPGTRLTVL.

This chain joins TRBV29-1 and TRBJ2-7; TCRdb calls TRBD1, which cannot be checked without DNA. This CDR3 comprises 16 residues. CDR1 is SQVTM and CDR2 is ANQGSEA in the germline V gene. The CDR3 sequence: CSVDLQDGQGSYEQYF.

The genes are TRBV29-1 and TRBJ1-1; TCRdb calls TRBD1, which cannot be checked without DNA. From germline, CDR1 is SQVTM and CDR2 ANQGSEA. This CDR3 contains 14 residues. The CDR3 reads CSVDEKDRVPEAFF.

V is TRBV18 and J is TRBJ1-1; as DNA is missing, the TRBD1 call by TCRdb cannot be tested. The CDR3 is 15 residues long. CDR1 is KGHSH and CDR2 is LQKENI in the germline V gene. CDR3 region: CASLPRSGENTEAFF.

V is TRBV5-5 and J is TRBJ2-7; the D call of TRBD1 rests on TCRdb alone, since no DNA is present to check it. Germline V gene data show CDR1 as SGHKS and CDR2 as YYEKEE (reference sequence). The CDR3 sequence is 14 residues long. CDR3 residues: CASSPGRNTYEQYF.

The chain uses TRBV29-1 and TRBJ2-3; TCRdb designates TRBD2, a call that cannot be tested without DNA. Germline lookup yields CDR1 SQVTM and CDR2 ANQGSEA. There are 17 residues in the CDR3. This CDR3 reads CSAEGGGGLTRVDTQYF.

The chain joins TRBV7-6 to TRBJ2-7. Looked up from germline, CDR1 is SGHVS and CDR2 is FNYEAQ. The CDR3 contains 14 residues. CDR3 in amino acids: CASSLARSSYEQYF.

This sequence joins TRBV7-9 and TRBJ2-5; TCRdb's assignment of TRBD2 cannot be checked, as there is no DNA. The CDR3 has 14 residues. Germline lookup yields CDR1 SEHNR and CDR2 FQNEAQ (reference sequence). CDR3 loop: CASSPSSGQETQYF. Based on the CDR3 plus reference TRBV7-9 and TRBJ2-5, the full variable domain is DTGVSQNPRHKITKRGQNVTFRCDPISEHNRLYWYRQTLGQGPEFLTYFQNEAQLEKSRLLSDRFSAERPKGSFSTLEIQRTEQGDSAMYLCASSPSSGQETQYFGPGTRLLVL.

The V call is TRBV5-6, the J call TRBJ2-4. From germline, CDR1 is SGHDT and CDR2 YYEEEE. The CDR3 length is 13 residues. The CDR3 is CASTQGGKNIQYF.

The chain links TRBV29-1 to TRBJ2-7. Germline V lookup: CDR1 SQVTM, CDR2 ANQGSEA. This CDR3 has 11 amino acids. The CDR3 protein is CSVDDGYEQYF.

The rearrangement uses TRBV19 and TRBJ1-1. CDR3 length: 13 amino acids. CDR1 and CDR2 from the germline V gene are LNHDA and SQIVND (reference sequence). The CDR3: CASCWGPHTEAFF.

This chain links TRBV29-1 with TRBJ2-7. The germline gives CDR1 SQVTM, CDR2 ANQGSEA. This CDR3 contains 12 residues. The CDR3 loop reads CSVEDGQYEQYF.

The chain couples TRBV4-1 to TRBJ2-2; TCRdb calls TRBD1, which cannot be checked without DNA. The CDR3 is 17 amino acids. Germline V gene sequence: CDR1 MGHRA, CDR2 YSYEKL. The CDR3 sequence is CASSQEGGGAYTGELFF.

The J gene is TRBJ1-2, the V gene TRBV7-6; the TRBD1 assignment by TCRdb is unverifiable without DNA. In germline, CDR1 is SGHVS, CDR2 FNYEAQ. This CDR3 is built from 14 residues. The CDR3 loop reads CASSLSGGAHGYTF.

This chain uses TRBV4-3 with TRBJ2-1; the TRBD2 assignment by TCRdb is unverifiable without DNA. Germline V gives CDR1 LGHNA, CDR2 YSLEER. The CDR3 is 16 amino acids. CDR3 loop: CASSQDLRRAGYEQFF.

The rearrangement uses TRBV19 and TRBJ2-1. The CDR3 runs to 11 residues. Germline assignment: CDR1 LNHDA and CDR2 SQIVND (reference sequence). The CDR3 is CASEWGNEQFF. Full variable domain (rest looked up from reference TRBV19 and TRBJ2-1): DGGITQSPKYLFRKEGQNVTLSCEQNLNHDAMYWYRQDPGQGLRLIYYSQIVNDFQKGDIAEGYSVSREKKESFPLTVTSAQKNPTAFYLCASEWGNEQFFGPGTRLTVL.

V is TRBV11-1 and J is TRBJ2-7; the TCRdb call, TRBD1, lacks DNA for checking. The CDR3 covers 15 residues. Looked up from germline, CDR1 is SGHAT and CDR2 is FQDESV (reference sequence). CDR3 region: CASSLDRGPSYEQYF.

This chain joins TRBV5-1 and TRBJ1-1; TCRdb gives TRBD1 as the D gene, but with no DNA this cannot be confirmed. Germline V gene lookup returns CDR1 SGHRS and CDR2 YFSETQ. The CDR3 sequence is 14 residues long. CDR3 loop: CASSPDREYGEAFF.

This rearrangement joins TRBV6-2 or TRBV6-3 to TRBJ2-1. This CDR3 is 12 amino acids long. The V gene's germline CDR1 is MNHEY and CDR2 SVGEGT. CDR3 residues: CASSYEVHEQFF.

The chain uses TRBV5-6 and TRBJ1-1. In germline, CDR1 is SGHDT, CDR2 YYEEEE. The CDR3 extends over 14 amino acids. CDR3 sequence reads: CASSLKVGPEKAFF.

The V and J genes are TRBV21-1 and TRBJ1-2. TRBV21-1 represents a pseudogene. The CDR3 has 16 residues. CDR3 region: CASSRPEVGLLYGYTF.